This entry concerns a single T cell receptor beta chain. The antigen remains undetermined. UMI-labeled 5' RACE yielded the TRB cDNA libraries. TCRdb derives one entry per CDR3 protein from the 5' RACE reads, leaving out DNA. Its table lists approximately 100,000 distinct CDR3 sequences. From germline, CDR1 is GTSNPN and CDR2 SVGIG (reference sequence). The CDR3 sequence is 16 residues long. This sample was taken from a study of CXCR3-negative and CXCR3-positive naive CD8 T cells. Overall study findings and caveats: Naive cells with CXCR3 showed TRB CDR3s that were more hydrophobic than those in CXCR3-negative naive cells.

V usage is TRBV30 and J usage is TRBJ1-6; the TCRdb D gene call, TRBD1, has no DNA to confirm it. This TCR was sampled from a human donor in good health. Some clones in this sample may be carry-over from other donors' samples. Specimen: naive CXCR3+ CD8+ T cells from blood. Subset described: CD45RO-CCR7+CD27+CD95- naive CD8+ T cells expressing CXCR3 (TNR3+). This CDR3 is CAWTLTGGFSNSPLHF. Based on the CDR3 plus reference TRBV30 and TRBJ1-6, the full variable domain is SQTIHQWPATLVQPVGSPLSLECTVEGTSNPNLYWYRQAAGRGLQLLFYSVGIGQISSEVPQNLSASRPQDRQFILSSKKLLLSDSGFYLCAWTLTGGFSNSPLHFGNGTRLTVT.